This TCR beta chain was sequenced for a study of blood T cells in healthy people across ages. It was 9.5 to 10 milliliters of peripheral blood that were drawn from each donor. Regarding this clonotype: Its antigen is not identified.

Study-level findings and limits: The lack of PBMC sorting stopped any conclusive naive versus antigen-experienced comparison.

The CDR3 runs 15 residues. With 4 bases clipped from V and 5 bases from J, the junction kept 10 bases outside the gene matches. Per the germline V gene, CDR1 is LGHNA and CDR2 is YSLEER. A second PCR of 7 to 11 cycles used a sample-barcoded 5' primer and a J-beta primer mix. Carrying 12 random nucleotides, a template-switch adaptor labeled each individual cDNA molecule. From each sample, at least 2.5 million paired-end reads containing CDR3 were obtained. MiXCR was run by TCRdb on the 5' RACE reads, yielding one entry per CDR3 protein. Here the sample spans roughly 830,000 distinct CDR3 sequences, around two thirds being singletons.

The gene calls are TRBV4-3 and TRBJ1-1; 7 nucleotides match TRBD1. Sequencing was done on a sample of blood. The sequence was collected from a man aged 25 to 40 in good health. CDR3 region: CASSLAGRGGTEAFF. CDR3 DNA sequence: TGCGCCAGCAGCCTAGCTGGCAGGGGGGGGACTGAAGCTTTCTTT.